The entry that follows covers one T cell receptor (beta chain) sequence. Its specific antigen is unknown. Per-base quality was not reported, and no clone a single base away is much larger than it. The CDR3 runs 16 residues from the cysteine to the phenylalanine. Here the CDR3 DNA is all that survives: 48 bases in frame from base 1. Unmatched junction bases come to 7, with V trimmed by 1 base and J by 7 bases. Sequences LGHDT (CDR1) and YNNKEL (CDR2) are obtained from the germline V gene (reference sequence). The collaborating institutions used their own protocols to collect whole blood in K2EDTA tubes. For TCRbeta analysis, collaborators shipped samples in one of three forms: frozen whole blood, isolated PBMCs, or DNA extracted from either of those sample types. This specimen comes from a study of blood T cell repertoires in COVID-19 (dated by TCRdb to about 2020). For the study in its entirety: Samples covering the acute and convalescent phases of COVID-19 were provided by collaborators in the United States, Italy and Spain. The prospective study material was composed of cDNA or gDNA derived from T cells, B-cell-depleted T cells, or PBMCs. The dataset comprised deeply sampled blood TCRbeta repertoires from subjects exposed to, actively infected with, or recovered from COVID-19. The repertoires were released in a freely available public database intended as a resource for research on the immune response to SARS-CoV-2. Samples came from the ongoing ImmuneRACE study (first 160 participants) plus 1,254 subjects from 6 global collaborators. A de-identified subject ID, COVID-19 status, age in years and sex were almost always included in the sample metadata. Where available, HLA class I and class II types were obtained from metadata supplied by the sample provider rather than from assay-based typing.

TCRbeta CDR3 regions were amplified from genomic DNA by means of the immunoSEQ Assay, a bias-controlled multiplex PCR. The authors' pipeline ran thus. Within the assay, amplification of reference gene primers was used to estimate how many nucleated cells each sample contained. Sequence reads were collapsed and filtered to measure the absolute abundance of every unique TCRbeta CDR3 rearrangement. For each sample, productive Simpson clonality was calculated as the square root of Simpson's diversity index over productive rearrangements. The immuneACCESS repertoire file appears here via TCRdb, limited to in-frame rearrangements. These files lack a portion of the clones; in checked studies, under half of the deficit traces to unresolved V genes, and the cause of the others is not known. Clonal size and the V and J genes are those of that table, whereas D and trimming came from the DNA. The sample profile shows approximately 320,000 clones; approximately 85% of them were found once. The ten largest clones take up roughly 7.8% of the sample.

The study at large found these results: The quantity of clinical and demographic metadata differed by source and by participant and was supplied without curation.

The rearranged chain carries TRBV3-1 (or the pseudogene TRBV3-2) and TRBJ2-3, and 11 bases in between align with TRBD2. The receptor was isolated from a human donor in a cohort sampled during active COVID-19. Sequenced sample: peripheral blood. The CDR3 reads as follows: CASSQVLAGGGYTQYF. The nucleotides are TGTGCCAGCAGCCAAGTCCTAGCGGGGGGAGGGTATACGCAGTATTTT.